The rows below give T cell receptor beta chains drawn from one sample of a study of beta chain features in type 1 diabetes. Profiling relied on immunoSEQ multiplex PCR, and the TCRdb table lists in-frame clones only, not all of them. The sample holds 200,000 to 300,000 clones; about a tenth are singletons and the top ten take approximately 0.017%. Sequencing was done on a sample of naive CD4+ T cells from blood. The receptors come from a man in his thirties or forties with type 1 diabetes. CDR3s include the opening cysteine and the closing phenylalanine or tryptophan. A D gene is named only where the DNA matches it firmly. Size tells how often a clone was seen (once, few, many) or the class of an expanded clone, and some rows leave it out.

CDR3aa: CSVVLSFSDTQYF
CDR3nt: TGCAGCGTTGTACTTTCCTTCTCAGATACGCAGTATTTT
v_gene: TRBV29-1
d_gene: .
j_gene: TRBJ2-3
abundance: many

CDR3aa: CASRETGVGQETQYF
CDR3nt: TGTGCCAGCAGAGAGACAGGGGTTGGGCAAGAGACCCAGTACTTC
v_gene: TRBV5-6
d_gene: TRBD1
j_gene: TRBJ2-5
abundance: .

CDR3aa: CASSPRGTDYEQYF
CDR3nt: TGTGCCAGCTCACCACGGGGGACAGACTACGAGCAGTACTTC
v_gene: TRBV18
d_gene: TRBD1
j_gene: TRBJ2-7
abundance: few

CDR3aa: CASSLNGVNEQFF
CDR3nt: TGTGCCAGCAGCTTGAACGGGGTCAATGAGCAGTTCTTC
v_gene: TRBV11-2
d_gene: .
j_gene: TRBJ2-1
abundance: .

CDR3aa: CASSPGGTQTTGTQYF
CDR3nt: TGTGCCAGCAGCCCCGGGGGGACTCAAACGACGGGGACCCAGTACTTC
v_gene: TRBV11-2
d_gene: TRBD2
j_gene: TRBJ2-5
abundance: few

CDR3aa: CASSPVVGTDTQYF
CDR3nt: TGTGCCAGCTCACCAGTAGTCGGCACAGATACGCAGTATTTT
v_gene: TRBV18
d_gene: .
j_gene: TRBJ2-3
abundance: few

CDR3aa: CASGLGQGVYEQYF
CDR3nt: TGTGCTAGTGGCCTCGGACAGGGGGTTTACGAGCAGTACTTC
v_gene: TRBV12-5
d_gene: TRBD1
j_gene: TRBJ2-7
abundance: .

CDR3aa: CATSQDSNQPQHF
CDR3nt: TGTGCCACTTCACAGGATTCCAATCAGCCCCAGCATTTT
v_gene: TRBV25-1
d_gene: .
j_gene: TRBJ1-5
abundance: few

CDR3aa: CASSLGLNIQYF
CDR3nt: TGTGCCAGCAGCTTGGGACTGAACATTCAGTACTTC
v_gene: TRBV5-6
d_gene: .
j_gene: TRBJ2-4
abundance: .

CDR3aa: CASSPQMNTEAFF
CDR3nt: TGTGCCAGCAGCCCGCAGATGAACACTGAAGCTTTCTTT
v_gene: TRBV11-1
d_gene: .
j_gene: TRBJ1-1
abundance: few

CDR3aa: CATSRDPNSPLHF
CDR3nt: TGTGCCACCAGCAGAGATCCGAATTCACCCCTCCACTTT
v_gene: TRBV15
d_gene: .
j_gene: TRBJ1-6
abundance: few

CDR3aa: CASSPRQGQPQHF
CDR3nt: TGTGCCAGTAGTCCCCGGCAGGGTCAGCCCCAGCATTTT
v_gene: TRBV19
d_gene: .
j_gene: TRBJ1-5
abundance: few

CDR3aa: CASSVEGGSREKLFF
CDR3nt: TGTGCCAGCAGCGTAGAGGGTGGGAGTCGTGAAAAACTGTTTTTT
v_gene: TRBV9
d_gene: .
j_gene: TRBJ1-4
abundance: .

CDR3aa: CASSNRDRVSEAFF
CDR3nt: TGTGCCAGCAGCAACCGGGACAGGGTCTCTGAAGCTTTCTTT
v_gene: TRBV5-4
d_gene: TRBD1
j_gene: TRBJ1-1
abundance: few

CDR3aa: CASSPEWTSTQYF
CDR3nt: TGTGCCAGCAGCCCTGAATGGACATCGACCCAGTACTTC
v_gene: TRBV7-2
d_gene: .
j_gene: TRBJ2-5
abundance: few

CDR3aa: CASSQETATYNEQFF
CDR3nt: TGCGCCAGCAGCCAAGAGACAGCCACCTACAATGAGCAGTTCTTC
v_gene: TRBV4-1
d_gene: .
j_gene: TRBJ2-1
abundance: few

CDR3aa: CSVPLTGNQETQYF
CDR3nt: TGCAGCGTCCCATTGACAGGGAACCAAGAGACCCAGTACTTC
v_gene: TRBV29-1
d_gene: TRBD1
j_gene: TRBJ2-5
abundance: .

CDR3aa: CASGRGTNEKLFF
CDR3nt: TGTGCCAGCGGAAGAGGCACTAATGAAAAACTGTTTTTT
v_gene: TRBV2
d_gene: .
j_gene: TRBJ1-4
abundance: few

CDR3aa: CASSLGTSGGTSTDTQYF
CDR3nt: TGTGCCAGCAGCCTCGGGACTAGCGGGGGCACCAGCACAGATACGCAGTATTTT
v_gene: TRBV5-4
d_gene: TRBD2
j_gene: TRBJ2-3
abundance: few

CDR3aa: CASSVDRGITDTQYF
CDR3nt: TGTGCCAGCAGCGTGGACAGGGGAATCACAGATACGCAGTATTTT
v_gene: TRBV11-2
d_gene: TRBD1
j_gene: TRBJ2-3
abundance: .

CDR3aa: CASSQDSQPQHF
CDR3nt: TGTGCCAGCAGCCAGGACAGTCAGCCCCAGCATTTT
v_gene: TRBV5-4
d_gene: .
j_gene: TRBJ1-5
abundance: few

CDR3aa: CASRRDSSTDTQYF
CDR3nt: TGCGCCAGCAGGAGGGACAGTAGCACAGATACGCAGTATTTT
v_gene: TRBV5-1
d_gene: TRBD1
j_gene: TRBJ2-3
abundance: .

CDR3aa: CASSQTSGGLNEQFF
CDR3nt: TGCGCCAGCAGCCAAACTAGCGGGGGGCTCAATGAGCAGTTCTTC
v_gene: TRBV4-1
d_gene: TRBD2
j_gene: TRBJ2-1
abundance: .

CDR3aa: CASSFPGLNTGELFF
CDR3nt: TGCGCCAGCAGCTTCCCGGGGTTGAACACCGGGGAGCTGTTTTTT
v_gene: TRBV5-1
d_gene: .
j_gene: TRBJ2-2
abundance: .

CDR3aa: CASSLKRETQYF
CDR3nt: TGTGCCAGCAGTTTAAAGAGGGAGACCCAGTACTTC
v_gene: TRBV28
d_gene: .
j_gene: TRBJ2-5
abundance: few

CDR3aa: CASAPQTGSTPLHF
CDR3nt: TGTGCCTCCGCCCCCCAGACAGGGAGTACACCCCTCCACTTT
v_gene: TRBV12-5
d_gene: TRBD1
j_gene: TRBJ1-6
abundance: .

CDR3aa: CASSPSTVGETQYF
CDR3nt: TGTGCCAGCAGTCCCTCGACAGTGGGGGAGACCCAGTACTTC
v_gene: TRBV2
d_gene: .
j_gene: TRBJ2-5
abundance: .

CDR3aa: CASSPAWAGGSETQYF
CDR3nt: TGCGCCAGCAGCCCGGCGTGGGCGGGGGGGTCAGAGACCCAGTACTTC
v_gene: TRBV5-1
d_gene: TRBD2
j_gene: TRBJ2-5
abundance: few

CDR3aa: CASSRQLQTGLFF
CDR3nt: TGTGCCAGCAGCCGTCAGCTACAGACAGGGCTGTTTTTT
v_gene: TRBV7-9
d_gene: TRBD1
j_gene: TRBJ1-4
abundance: .

CDR3aa: CASSLDSNYGYTF
CDR3nt: TGTGCCAGCAGCCTCGACAGTAACTATGGCTACACCTTC
v_gene: TRBV7-2
d_gene: .
j_gene: TRBJ1-2
abundance: few

CDR3aa: CAISAAGHNEQFF
CDR3nt: TGTGCCATCAGTGCCGCGGGGCACAATGAGCAGTTCTTC
v_gene: TRBV10-3
d_gene: .
j_gene: TRBJ2-1
abundance: few

CDR3aa: CSVDAGQRGGYGYTF
CDR3nt: TGCAGCGTTGATGCGGGACAGCGGGGGGGCTATGGCTACACCTTC
v_gene: TRBV29-1
d_gene: TRBD1
j_gene: TRBJ1-2
abundance: .

CDR3aa: CASSVPAGADNEQFF
CDR3nt: TGTGCCAGCAGCGTCCCAGCGGGGGCGGACAATGAGCAGTTCTTC
v_gene: TRBV9
d_gene: TRBD2
j_gene: TRBJ2-1
abundance: few

CDR3aa: CASSSGQGDTEAFF
CDR3nt: TGTGCCAGCAGTTCCGGACAGGGAGACACTGAAGCTTTCTTT
v_gene: TRBV28
d_gene: TRBD1
j_gene: TRBJ1-1
abundance: few